This TCR beta chain is drawn from a study of T-cell memory formation after mild COVID-19. Study-wide background: Largely, the TCR clusters proved donor specific. Study-wide results and caveats: Day 15 to 85 contracting clones showed balanced CD4/CD8; day 15 to 37 expanders favored CD4+. Among CD4+ contracting clones, most were CM and EM, and CD8+ ones EMRA.

CDR1 and CDR2 (germline): WNHNN, SYGVQD (reference sequence). Trimming shortened V by 2 bases and J by 9 bases, and 11 bases separated the two germline ends. The length of the CDR3 is 14 residues. Using its own MiXCR run on the 5' RACE reads, TCRdb lists one record per CDR3 protein. Among roughly 340,000 distinct CDR3 sequences listed, about 16% were seen once. Remarks on this clonotype: Its antigen is still unknown.

The sequencing input was PBMCs or a T cell subset sorted from them (not recorded which). The V and J genes are TRBV10-1 and TRBJ1-6; tentative D call: TRBD1 (5 bases). This receptor was obtained from a man in his late teens or twenties who had mild COVID-19 (a few samples of this study predate the infection). Cell type and time point are not known. CDR3 in DNA: TGCGCCAGCAGTGAGGATCGGGGGGGTTCACCCCTCCACTTT. The encoded protein is CASSEDRGGSPLHF.